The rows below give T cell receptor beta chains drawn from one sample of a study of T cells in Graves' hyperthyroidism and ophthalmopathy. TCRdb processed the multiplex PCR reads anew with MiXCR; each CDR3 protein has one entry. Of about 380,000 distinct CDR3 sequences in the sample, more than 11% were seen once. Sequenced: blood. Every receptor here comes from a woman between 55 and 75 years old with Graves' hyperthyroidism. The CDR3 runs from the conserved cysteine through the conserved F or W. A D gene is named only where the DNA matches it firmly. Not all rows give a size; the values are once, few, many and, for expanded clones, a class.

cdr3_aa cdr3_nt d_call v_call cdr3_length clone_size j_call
CASTRGYTEAFF TGTGCCAGCACGAGGGGGTACACTGAAGCTTTCTTT NA TRBV2 12 many TRBJ1-1
CASSQRLAVNTGELFF TGTGCCAGCAGCCAACGACTAGCAGTGAACACCGGGGAGCTGTTTTTT TRBD2 TRBV3-1 16 many TRBJ2-2
CASSLAGGSGNTIYF TGTGCCAGCAGTCTGGCCGGCGGGTCTGGAAACACCATATATTTT NA TRBV11-2 15 many TRBJ1-3
CASSSDSGEKLFF TGTGCCAGCAGCTCTGACTCGGGGGAAAAACTGTTTTTT NA TRBV7-9 13 many TRBJ1-4
CASSQRLEAGYGYTF TGCGCCAGCAGCCAGAGGTTGGAGGCTGGCTATGGCTACACCTTC NA TRBV4-1 15 many TRBJ1-2
CASSFGVRQETQYF TGTGCCAGCAGCTTCGGCGTCCGGCAAGAGACCCAGTACTTC NA TRBV7-9 14 NA TRBJ2-5
CASSYQGLGEQFF TGTGCCAGCAGCTATCAGGGACTCGGTGAGCAGTTCTTC NA TRBV7-3 13 NA TRBJ2-1
CASEGDRYYEQYF TGTGCCAGCGAGGGGGACCGCTACTACGAGCAGTACTTC NA TRBV7-9 13 many TRBJ2-7
CASSFSYYTPDTQYF TGTGCCAGCAGCTTCTCCTACTACACTCCAGATACGCAGTATTTT NA TRBV11-2 15 many TRBJ2-3
CASSQTLGQGSTEAFF TGTGCCAGCAGCCAGACCTTGGGACAGGGTAGCACTGAAGCTTTCTTT TRBD1 TRBV4-2 16 few TRBJ1-1
CASRQRLAKNIQYF TGTGCCAGCAGGCAACGATTAGCCAAAAACATTCAGTACTTC NA TRBV2 14 many TRBJ2-4
CASSPTVPEDTQYF TGTGCCAGCTCACCAACAGTCCCCGAGGATACGCAGTATTTT NA TRBV18 14 many TRBJ2-3
CASSIAPENSPLHF TGTGCCAGTAGTATAGCGCCAGAAAATTCACCCCTCCACTTT NA TRBV19 14 NA TRBJ1-6
CASSEFPVENTEAFF TGTGCCAGCAGTGAATTTCCTGTCGAGAACACTGAAGCTTTCTTT NA TRBV2 15 many TRBJ1-1
CASRGQGAMSSYNSPLHF TGTGCCAGTAGGGGACAGGGGGCGATGAGCTCCTATAATTCACCCCTCCACTTT TRBD1 TRBV19 18 NA TRBJ1-6
CASGSPGGTPLVKAFF TGTGCTAGTGGTTCCCCGGGGGGGACCCCTTTGGTTAAAGCTTTCTTT NA TRBV12-5 16 few TRBJ1-1
CATPKPGQGKNEQFF TGTGCCACCCCTAAACCGGGACAGGGGAAGAATGAGCAGTTCTTC TRBD1 TRBV24-1 15 few TRBJ2-1